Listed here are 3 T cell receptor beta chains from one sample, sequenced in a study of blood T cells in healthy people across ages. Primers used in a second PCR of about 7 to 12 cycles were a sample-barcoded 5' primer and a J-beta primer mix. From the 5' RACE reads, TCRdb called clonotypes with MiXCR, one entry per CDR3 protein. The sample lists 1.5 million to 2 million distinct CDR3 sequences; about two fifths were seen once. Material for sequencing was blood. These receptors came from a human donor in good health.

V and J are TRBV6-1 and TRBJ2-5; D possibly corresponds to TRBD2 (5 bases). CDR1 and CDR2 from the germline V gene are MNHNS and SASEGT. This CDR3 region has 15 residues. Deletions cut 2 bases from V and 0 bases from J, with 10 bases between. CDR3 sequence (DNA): TGTGCCAGCAGTGAATCCTCCGGGGACCAAGAGACCCAGTACTTC. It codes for CASSESSGDQETQYF.

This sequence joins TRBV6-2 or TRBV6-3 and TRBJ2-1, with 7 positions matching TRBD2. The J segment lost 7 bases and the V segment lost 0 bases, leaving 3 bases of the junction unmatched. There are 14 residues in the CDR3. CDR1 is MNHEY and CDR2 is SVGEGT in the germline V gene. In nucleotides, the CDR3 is TGTGCCAGCAGTTACTCGCTAGCGGTTAATGAGCAGTTCTTC. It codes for CASSYSLAVNEQFF.

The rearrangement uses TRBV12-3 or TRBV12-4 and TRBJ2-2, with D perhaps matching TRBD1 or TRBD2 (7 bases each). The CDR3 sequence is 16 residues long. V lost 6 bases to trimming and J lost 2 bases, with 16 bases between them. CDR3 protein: CASRARGGTNTGELFF. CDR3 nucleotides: TGTGCCAGCAGAGCCAGGGGGGGAACTAACACCGGGGAGCTGTTTTTT.